This T cell receptor beta chain is drawn from a study of neoadjuvant nivolumab and ipilimumab in lung cancer. This clone was seen only once. The CDR3 is 14 amino acids. CDR1 is SGHVS and CDR2 is FQNEAQ in the germline V gene. Deletions cut 6 bases from V and 4 bases from J, with 13 bases between. Assay: immunoSEQ multiplex PCR; the TCRdb copy retains only in-frame clones and omits some. The sample contains over 5,500 clones, about 61% of which appear only once. This chain joins TRBV7-8 and TRBJ1-5, with D possibly being TRBD1 (6 bases). The source was tumor tissue, collected after neoadjuvant nivolumab, alone or with ipilimumab, at or shortly before surgery. The sequence came from an adult with non-small cell lung cancer. For the CDR3, the DNA is TGTGCCAGCAGTTCTGACAGGAGAAATCAGCCCCAGCATTTT. Its translation: CASSSDRRNQPQHF.